This entry lists 17 T cell receptor beta chains sequenced from one sample in a study of blood T cells in healthy people across ages. PCR was performed a second time for about 7 to 11 cycles using a sample-barcoded 5' primer and a J-beta primer mix. TCRdb itself ran the 5' RACE reads through MiXCR, one entry per CDR3 protein. The profile shows hundreds of thousands of distinct CDR3 sequences, around half of them singletons. What was sequenced was blood. These receptors were taken from a woman between 55 and 75 years old in good health.

This clonotype was detected only a few times. The chain links TRBV7-2 to TRBJ2-7, with D perhaps matching TRBD1 or TRBD2 (5 bases each). V was trimmed by 6 bases and J by 4 bases, leaving 13 bases between them. CDR1 and CDR2 from the germline V gene are SGHTA and FQGNSA. The length of the CDR3 is 13 residues. In DNA form, the CDR3 reads TGTGCCAGCAGACTAGGTGGGGGATACGAGCAGTACTTC. It codes for CASRLGGGYEQYF.

This clonotype has just one count. CDR3 sequence (DNA): TGCAGTGCAAAGAAGACAGGGCGGGACGAAAAACTGTTTTTT. Residues: CSAKKTGRDEKLFF. The chain combines TRBV20-1 with TRBJ1-4; 7 bases line up with TRBD1. J gave up 8 bases and V 6 bases, and 12 bases lay outside the gene matches. The germline gives CDR1 DFQATT, CDR2 SNEGSKA (reference sequence). The CDR3 spans 14 residues.

V and J are TRBV6-1 and TRBJ2-5, with a tentative D call TRBD1 (6 bases). Germline V CDR1 and CDR2: MNHNS, SASEGT. This CDR3 comprises 17 residues. Between the trimmed V and J ends, which lost 7 bases and 4 bases, there was a span of 25 bases. CDR3 residues: CASTYKTVDRIAETQYF. The CDR3 region has the DNA TGTGCCAGCACCTACAAAACCGTCGACAGGATTGCAGAGACCCAGTACTTC.

This chain links TRBV2 with TRBJ2-5, with 13 bases fitting TRBD2. Unmatched junction bases numbered 6, after V lost 0 bases and J lost 11 bases. CDR3 length: 15 amino acids. CDR1 and CDR2 (germline): SNHLY, FYNNEI. The CDR3 DNA sequence: TGTGCCAGCAGTGAAGCGCGACTAGCGGGAGGCCCTCAGTACTTC. It translates to CASSEARLAGGPQYF.

This clonotype came up once. The chain carries TRBV5-1 and TRBJ2-3; 15 bases match TRBD2. V lost 2 bases to trimming and J lost 6 bases; unmatched junction nucleotides: 7. The CDR3 contains 17 residues. Germline V gives CDR1 SGHRS, CDR2 YFSETQ. CDR3 DNA: TGCGCCAGCAGCTTCACCTGGACTAGCGGGAGGGAGGATACGCAGTATTTT. Amino acids: CASSFTWTSGREDTQYF. The full variable domain, its missing parts supplied by reference TRBV5-1 and TRBJ2-3, is KAGVTQTPRYLIKTRGQQVTLSCSPISGHRSVSWYQQTPGQGLQFLFEYFSETQRNKGNFPGRFSGRQFSNSRSEMNVSTLELGDSALYLCASSFTWTSGREDTQYFGPGTRLTVL.

This clonotype was observed a few times. This sequence joins TRBV29-1 and TRBJ1-2; TRBD1 matches 8 bases. Trimming at V came to 5 bases and at J to 0 bases, leaving 11 bases not matched to a gene. Germline values: CDR1 SQVTM, CDR2 ANQGSEA. The CDR3 has 16 residues. The CDR3 region has the DNA TGCAGCGTTCAACAGGACAGGGCCCTTCCTAACTATGGCTACACCTTC. This sequence encodes CSVQQDRALPNYGYTF.

The chain combines TRBV5-1 with TRBJ2-5, with TRBD2 matching 10 bases. The J call is in doubt because the DNA end fits TRBJ2-7 better. The CDR3 has 16 residues. CDR1 is SGHRS and CDR2 is YFSETQ in the germline V gene. The CDR3 sequence is CASSLGGTSVVHEQYF. The CDR3 DNA reads as TGCGCCAGCAGCTTGGGTGGGACTAGCGTGGTCCACGAGCAGTACTTC.

The chain joins TRBV20-1 to TRBJ2-7, with D tentatively TRBD2 (5 bases). This CDR3 region has 15 residues. The germline gives CDR1 DFQATT, CDR2 SNEGSKA (reference sequence). V gave up 1 base and J gave up 3 bases, with 16 bases separating them. The CDR3 reads CSARGRQVEGYEQYF. The CDR3 DNA follows: TGCAGTGCTAGAGGCCGCCAGGTCGAGGGCTACGAGCAGTACTTC.

There are a few counts of this clonotype. The V gene is TRBV4-1, the J gene TRBJ2-7; 13 bases align to TRBD2. V lost 1 base, J lost 1 base, and 10 bases stayed unmatched. Per germline, CDR1 MGHRA and CDR2 YSYEKL. This CDR3 spans 19 amino acids. In DNA, the CDR3 is TGCGCCAGCAGCCAAGGGGCGACTAGCGGGAGGTCGACGTCCTACGAGCAGTACTTC. This encodes CASSQGATSGRSTSYEQYF.

DNA for the CDR3: TGTGCCAGCAGCACAGAAACGGCAGATACGCAGTATTTT. Translation gives CASSTETADTQYF. The rearrangement uses TRBV11-2 and TRBJ2-3; the D is unclear. Germline V gene data show CDR1 as SGHAT and CDR2 as FQNNGV. The CDR3 totals 13 residues. V lost 5 bases to trimming and J lost 4 bases, with 10 bases between them.

The chain couples TRBV3-1 to TRBJ1-1; D gene ambiguous. V was pared by 0 bases and J by 11 bases, with 16 bases between. The germline V gene encodes CDR1 LGHDT and CDR2 YNNKEL (reference sequence). CDR3 size: 14 residues. The CDR3, as DNA: TGTGCCAGCAGCCAAGATAGGTACAGCCCTGGGGCTTTCTTT. Translation: CASSQDRYSPGAFF.

CDR3 region: CASSLEVADTQYF. For the CDR3, the DNA is TGTGCCAGCAGCTTAGAGGTGGCAGATACGCAGTATTTT. The chain uses TRBV11-2 and TRBJ2-3; no clear D gene. The CDR3 has 13 residues. Germline assignment: CDR1 SGHAT and CDR2 FQNNGV. Between the trimmed V and J ends, which lost 0 bases and 4 bases, there was a span of 5 bases.

This chain connects TRBV6-1 to TRBJ1-6; no clear D. The CDR3 sequence is 13 residues long. The ends were cut back, 3 bases at V and 6 bases at J, with 6 bases in the middle. From germline, CDR1 is MNHNS and CDR2 SASEGT. CDR3 loop: CASSDNSNSPLHF. The CDR3 DNA is TGTGCCAGCAGTGACAACAGTAATTCACCCCTCCACTTT.

In its sample, this clonotype was seen many times. This chain links TRBV7-2 with TRBJ2-7; D call uncertain. Trimming took off 4 bases at V and 0 bases at J, with 10 bases between the two ends. Germline V gene sequence: CDR1 SGHTA, CDR2 FQGNSA. CDR3 length: 14 residues. For the CDR3, the DNA is TGTGCCAGCAGCTCAAGTGGCCCCTCCTACGAGCAGTACTTC. Its protein product is CASSSSGPSYEQYF.

The chain is built from TRBV7-2 and TRBJ1-2; 7 bases line up with TRBD1. V trimming: 3 bases; J trimming: 2 bases; junction bases outside the gene matches: 6. The CDR3 extends over 15 amino acids. The germline V gene has CDR1 SGHTA and CDR2 FQGNSA. The CDR3 is CASSFQQGKNYGYTF. CDR3 DNA sequence: TGTGCCAGCAGCTTCCAACAGGGGAAGAACTATGGCTACACCTTC. The full variable domain, rest sourced from reference TRBV7-2 and TRBJ1-2, is GAGVSQSPSNKVTEKGKDVELRCDPISGHTALYWYRQSLGQGLEFLIYFQGNSAPDKSGLPSDRFSAERTGGSVSTLTIQRTQQEDSAVYLCASSFQQGKNYGYTFGSGTRLTVV.

The chain is built from TRBV3-1 and TRBJ2-5, with 11 bases matching TRBD1. Germline V CDR1 and CDR2: LGHDT, YNNKEL (reference sequence). This CDR3 comprises 16 residues. J gave up 7 bases and V 1 base, and 8 bases lay outside the gene matches. In DNA form, the CDR3 reads TGTGCCAGCAGCCAAGGGACAGGGGGCCTTTCGGGGACCCAGTACTTC. Encoded protein: CASSQGTGGLSGTQYF.

Many counts were recorded for this clonotype. This chain uses TRBV5-1 with TRBJ2-3; D is unclear. CDR3 length: 13 amino acids. The germline V gene has CDR1 SGHRS and CDR2 YFSETQ. V dropped 0 bases and J dropped 2 bases, with 4 bases sitting between them. The CDR3 spells CASSLEITDTQYF. The CDR3 DNA reads as TGCGCCAGCAGCTTGGAGATCACAGATACGCAGTATTTT.